This T cell receptor (beta chain) was sequenced for a study of shared clonotypes between healthy human individuals. This CDR3 has 16 amino acids. The germline CDR1 and CDR2 sequences are SEHNR and FQNEAQ (reference sequence). Unmatched junction bases numbered 7, after V lost 5 bases and J lost 0 bases. All donors were healthy HIV-negative adults lacking recent acute infections or vaccinations. Memory CD4+ cells were the fraction left after CD45RA+ naive selection. The data were produced by immunoSEQ multiplex PCR, yet TCRdb's version contains in-frame clones alone and is incomplete. This table holds some 2.3 million clones, 85% to 95% found once.

The gene calls are TRBV7-9 and TRBJ2-1, with 7 nucleotides matching TRBD2. This TCR was sampled from a young man in good health. Some clones in this sample may be carry-over from other donors' samples. The sequenced material came from naive CD4+ T cells from PBMCs. Specified subset: CD45RA+ positively selected. Here the CDR3 reads CASSPRTRSSYNEQFF. The CDR3 DNA is TGTGCCAGCAGCCCTAGGACTAGGAGCTCCTACAATGAGCAGTTCTTC.